The clone carrying this T cell receptor beta chain was seen repeatedly, ten times or more. As yet, its antigen is unknown. Just one base apart from a much larger clone, this may be a read error. The read gets to within 3 residues of the CDR3 end, and the germline J gene fills in the rest. This CDR3 region has 15 residues. CDR1 is DFQATT and CDR2 is SNEGSKA in the germline V gene (reference sequence). This specimen comes from a study of T cell clonality in common variable immunodeficiency. Study findings and constraints: Fewer TCRbeta clones were shared among CVID subjects than controls. CVID subjects showed higher TCRbeta clonality than healthy controls.

Heparinized whole blood, roughly 4.5 to 9 ml, came from each donor. Clones were read by immunoSEQ multiplex PCR, and TCRdb kept only the in-frame ones, dropping some. Observed in the sample are about 39,000 clones, none of them singletons. This sequence originates from a person between 18 and 69 years old in good health. This chain joins TRBV20-1 and TRBJ2-2; 10 bases fit TRBD1. What was sequenced was peripheral blood mononuclear cells. The CDR3 bases that were read are TGCAGTGCTACGGACAGGGGGTCTGGGGCCAACGTG. It encodes CSATDRGSGANV. The full-length CDR3 reads as CSATDRGSGANVLFF.